This paragraph covers one T cell receptor beta chain sequence. This sample is drawn from a study of blood T cell repertoires in COVID-19. As for the study in general: Samples came from the United States, Italy and Spain, spanning acute and convalescent COVID-19. PBMCs, B-cell-depleted T cells, or T cells provided the cDNA or gDNA that made up the material.

Germline-derived CDR1 and CDR2 are SGDLS and YYNGEE. The ends were cut back, 0 bases at V and 0 bases at J, with 7 bases in the middle. The CDR3 loop spans 14 amino acids. Authors' methods: Reference gene primer amplification yielded estimated nucleated cell counts. Here immunoSEQ multiplex PCR was the method, and the copy in TCRdb shows in-frame clones only, minus some. Clone size and V and J calls were adopted from that table, with D and trimming inferred from the DNA. This table holds roughly 97,000 clones, about 80% found once. The origin of this receptor is a man aged 60-69 years with acute or convalescent COVID-19. Specimen: peripheral blood. This chain joins TRBV9 and TRBJ2-7; D is possibly TRBD2 (5 bases). The CDR3 sequence: CASSVATSSYEQYF. CDR3 sequence (DNA): TGTGCCAGCAGCGTAGCTACTAGCTCCTACGAGCAGTACTTC.